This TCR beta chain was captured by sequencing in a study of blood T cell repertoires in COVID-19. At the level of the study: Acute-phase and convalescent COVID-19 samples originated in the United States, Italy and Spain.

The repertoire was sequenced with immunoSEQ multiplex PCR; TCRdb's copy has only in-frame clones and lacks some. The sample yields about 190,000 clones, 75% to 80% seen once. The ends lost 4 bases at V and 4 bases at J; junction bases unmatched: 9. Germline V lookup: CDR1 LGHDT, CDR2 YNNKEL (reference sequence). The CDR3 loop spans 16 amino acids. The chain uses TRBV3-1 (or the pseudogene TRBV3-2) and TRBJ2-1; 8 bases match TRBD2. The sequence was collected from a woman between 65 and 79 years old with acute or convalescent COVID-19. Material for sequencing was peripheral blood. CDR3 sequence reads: CASSRTGTSYYNEQFF. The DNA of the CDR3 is TGTGCCAGCAGCCGGACCGGGACTAGTTATTACAATGAGCAGTTCTTC.